Included here is one TCR beta chain sequence, with context. This clonotype was counted many times. There is no known antigen for this receptor. One base away there is no much larger clone; base qualities are not given. This sample is part of a study of regulatory T cells in long-lasting Graves disease (dated by TCRdb to the early 2020s). About the study as a whole: Patients with newly diagnosed Graves' disease had been on antithyroid drugs for under 3 months. Peripheral blood TCR sequencing and RNA sequencing compared persistent Graves' disease patients with newly diagnosed Graves' disease patients. The study was conducted in China and was registered as a clinical trial. TCR sequencing covered around 13 persistent and around 20 newly diagnosed Graves' disease patients, some 35 samples in total.

Summary of the overall study and its limitations: More public clonotypes were shared among persistent patients (around 3,000) than among newly diagnosed patients (966). TRBV28, TRBJ1-2 and TRBJ2-5 were preferentially used in persistent disease, while TRBV20-1 and TRBJ2-1 were favored in newly diagnosed disease. Only the TCR beta chain was sequenced and analyzed. As a limitation, the authors acknowledged that the small sample size may reduce accuracy. Persistent Graves' disease patients showed lower TCR Shannon entropy and fewer highly expanded clones than newly diagnosed patients, suggesting clonal expansion. Peripheral blood alone was examined, since thyroid tissue, which constituted the primary lesion, could not be accessed.

To prepare the library, multiplex PCR was applied. The sequencing machine was an Illumina HiSeq 4000. iRepertoire HTBI primers and Arm-PCR amplification of CDR3 regions were used to construct TCR beta libraries. Before sequencing, the PCR products underwent gel purification. The authors' analysis ran thus. Gene usage analysis of CDR3 amino acid clonotypes used the 55 to 80 TRBV and fewer than 15 TRBJ segments found across samples. COPE and FqMerger were used to merge filtered high-quality paired reads into contigs. BLAST was used to align contigs to the IMGT TRBV, TRBD and TRBJ reference genes, and CDR3 was defined following IMGT. Clonotypes above 0.1% frequency were classified as highly expanded clones. Shannon entropy served as the measure of repertoire diversity, while the Gini coefficient captured V-J evenness. Public clonotypes were defined as clonotypes shared by more than one individual. Using fastp trimming at Q25 and MiXCR clonotype assembly, TCRdb reanalyzed the public sequencing data and kept in-frame beta chains. Entries that share a CDR3 protein sequence are merged under the most common genes and DNA. The V and J calls shown here were made by TCRdb, not taken from the authors' results. The sample contains about 540,000 distinct CDR3 sequences, approximately 12% of them found a single time. The ten largest clonotypes hold about 9.1% of the sample.

At the junction V is shortened by 5 bases and J by 9 bases; bases outside the gene matches: 5. Sequences SGHAT (CDR1) and FQNNGV (CDR2) are obtained from the germline V gene. From its cysteine to its phenylalanine, the CDR3 spans 14 amino acids. Only the CDR3 region is kept as DNA, spanning 42 bases read in frame from base 1. In light of the paper, this sample's time point label describes: newly diagnosed GD, antithyroid drugs for less than 3 months. RNA was extracted from PBMCs in TRIzol for both TCR sequencing and RNA sequencing. Graves' disease was diagnosed according to American Thyroid Association guidelines. Recruitment of patients was carried out at an endocrinology department in Xi'an, China. From each patient, about 9 milliliters of peripheral blood was collected into an EDTA anticoagulant tube. Ficoll Paque Plus density gradient separation was used to isolate PBMCs, and no further T cell sorting was done. An Agilent 2100 Bioanalyzer and agarose gel were used to assess RNA quality, and a NanoDrop 2000 was used to measure RNA concentration.

The data also belong to a second study, concerning T cells in Graves' hyperthyroidism and ophthalmopathy. As the second publication notes: A patient counted as having stable Graves' hyperthyroidism if no progression to ophthalmopathy occurred over 18 months of follow-up. Hyperthyroidism patients were newly diagnosed, with disease duration under 2 months, and aged 18 to 65 years. Exclusion was applied to patients with uncontrolled infections, other autoimmune diseases, pregnancy or lactation. Diagnoses were based on clinical symptoms, serum thyroxine and TRAb, thyroid ultrasound and orbital computed tomography. The first round of RT-PCR for the TCR CDR3 was performed with the HTBI primer set and the Qiagen OneStep RT-PCR kit. Blood samples also contained most of the expanded thyroid clonotypes (frequency above 0.001), which suggests that blood repertoires may reflect thyroid immune responses. In cross-validation, a model built on a 13 V-J signature told ophthalmopathy apart from stable hyperthyroidism with 85% to 90% sensitivity and roughly 81% specificity, and in testing the same model reached 80%/75%. In validation, the model predicted progression to ophthalmopathy with around 71% sensitivity and about 73% specificity, a median of around six months before onset. To identify distinguishing TCR V-J signatures, a discovery cohort of 100 or so patients was used, comprising under 45 with Graves' ophthalmopathy and some 57 with stable Graves' hyperthyroidism. An independent validation cohort of under 20 hyperthyroidism patients and over 15 patients who later progressed to ophthalmopathy tested prospective prediction of ophthalmopathy. The roughly 100 discovery patients were divided at random into training and test sets in a 7:3 ratio. Thyroid tissue and blood T-cell repertoires from roughly six Graves' hyperthyroidism patients were also compared in the study. Once sampling was done, hyperthyroidism patients were given methimazole at a starting dose of 30 mg daily, whereas ophthalmopathy patients were given high-dose intravenous methylprednisolone. The libraries were constructed in a second round of multiplex PCR and then size-selected and purified. Paired-end sequencing of the libraries was performed with 100 bp reads on an Illumina HiSeq2000. SOAPnuke was used to process the raw data, removing reads that contained adapters or uncalled bases, had a mean Phred below 15, or lacked an exact match to the constant primer or identifier. COPE v1.2.5 was used to merge the high-quality paired reads, and each unique nucleotide sequence was defined as a clonotype. MiTCR v1.1 was used to align clonotypes to the IMGT TRBV, TRBD and TRBJ reference segments. Analysis was restricted to V-J combinations with a frequency above 0.0001, which covered about 99% of repertoires. A TCS score was defined as the ratio between F50 (clonal expansion) and ExV (chaos), using BLOSUM62-based TCRdist between CDR3 peptides within each V-J. Welch's t-statistics and random forest reduced roughly 500 V-J features to 13, which were used in a naive Bayes classifier (R e1071). No statistical method was used to fix the sample size in advance, and group allocation was not hidden from the investigators. The paper reports TCR Vbeta CDR3 sequencing of 130 to 150 peripheral blood samples: 43 ophthalmopathy, roughly 80 hyperthyroidism and 17 progressor patients.

Recombination joined TRBV11-2 with TRBJ1-6; 9 central nucleotides agree with TRBD1. The clonotype was recovered from a man in his thirties or forties with Graves disease. Donor details come from another sample of the same person, matched by shared clones. Sequenced material: peripheral blood mononuclear cells (PBMCs), taken at new diagnosis, from a patient treated with antithyroid drugs. The CDR3 sequence is CASSTGTGSSPLHF. DNA sequence: TGTGCCAGCAGCACTGGGACAGGGAGTTCACCCCTCCACTTT.